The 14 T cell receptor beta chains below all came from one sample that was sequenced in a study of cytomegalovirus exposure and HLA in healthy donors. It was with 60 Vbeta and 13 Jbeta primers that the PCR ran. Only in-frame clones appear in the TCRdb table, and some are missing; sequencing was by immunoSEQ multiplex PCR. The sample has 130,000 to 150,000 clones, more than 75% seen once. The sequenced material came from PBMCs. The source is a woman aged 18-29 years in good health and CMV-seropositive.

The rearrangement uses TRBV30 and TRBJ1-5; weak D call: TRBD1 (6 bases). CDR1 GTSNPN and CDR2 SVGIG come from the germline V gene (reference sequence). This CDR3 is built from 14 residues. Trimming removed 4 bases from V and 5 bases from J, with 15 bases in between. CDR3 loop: CAWTAQGTDQPQHF. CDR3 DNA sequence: TGTGCCTGGACAGCACAGGGTACGGATCAGCCCCAGCATTTT.

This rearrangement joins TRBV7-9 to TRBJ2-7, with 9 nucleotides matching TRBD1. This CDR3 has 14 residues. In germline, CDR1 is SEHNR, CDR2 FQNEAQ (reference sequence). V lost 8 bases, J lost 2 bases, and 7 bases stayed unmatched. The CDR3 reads CASAGTGITYEQYF. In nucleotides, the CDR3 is TGTGCCAGCGCCGGGACAGGGATAACCTACGAGCAGTACTTC.

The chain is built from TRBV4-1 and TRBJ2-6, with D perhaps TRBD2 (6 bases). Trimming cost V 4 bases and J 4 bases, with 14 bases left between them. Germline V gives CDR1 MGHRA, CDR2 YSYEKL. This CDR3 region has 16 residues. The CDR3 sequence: CASSPLGTSGANVLTF. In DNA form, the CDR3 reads TGCGCCAGCAGCCCTCTTGGGACTTCCGGGGCCAACGTCCTGACTTTC.

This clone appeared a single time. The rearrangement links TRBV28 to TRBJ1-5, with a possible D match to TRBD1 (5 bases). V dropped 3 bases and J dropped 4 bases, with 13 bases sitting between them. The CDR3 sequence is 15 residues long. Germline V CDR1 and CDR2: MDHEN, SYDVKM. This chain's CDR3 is CASSFAWRGNQPQHF. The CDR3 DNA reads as TGTGCCAGCAGTTTCGCTTGGAGGGGAAATCAGCCCCAGCATTTT.

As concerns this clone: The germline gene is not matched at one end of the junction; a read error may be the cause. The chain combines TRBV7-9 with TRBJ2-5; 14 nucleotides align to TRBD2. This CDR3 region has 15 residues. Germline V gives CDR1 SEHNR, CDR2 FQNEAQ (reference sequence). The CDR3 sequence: CSSTTSGGAVETQYF. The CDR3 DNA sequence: TGTTCCAGCACGACTAGCGGGGGGGCGGTGGAGACCCAGTACTTC.

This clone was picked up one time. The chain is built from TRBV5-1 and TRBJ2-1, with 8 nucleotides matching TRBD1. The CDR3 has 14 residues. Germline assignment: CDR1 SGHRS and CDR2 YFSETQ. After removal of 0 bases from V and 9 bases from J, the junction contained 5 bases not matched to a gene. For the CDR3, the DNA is TGCGCCAGCAGCTTGGGTCAGGGGGCCCGTGAGCAGTTCTTC. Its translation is CASSLGQGAREQFF.

The CDR3 DNA follows: TGTGCCAGCAGCCGGACTAGCGGGGGGGGCGGAAATGAGCAGTTCTTC. Translating it yields CASSRTSGGGGNEQFF. The chain employs TRBV5-4 and TRBJ2-1, with 15 bases matching TRBD2. Unmatched junction bases numbered 6, after V lost 4 bases and J lost 7 bases. This CDR3 contains 16 residues. CDR1 SGHNT and CDR2 YYREEE come from the germline V gene (reference sequence).

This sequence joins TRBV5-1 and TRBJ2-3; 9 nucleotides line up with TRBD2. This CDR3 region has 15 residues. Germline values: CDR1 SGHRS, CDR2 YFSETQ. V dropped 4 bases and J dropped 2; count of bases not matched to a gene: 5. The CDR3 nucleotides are TGCGCCAGCAGCAAACCTAGCGGGGTCACAGATACGCAGTATTTT. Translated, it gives CASSKPSGVTDTQYF.

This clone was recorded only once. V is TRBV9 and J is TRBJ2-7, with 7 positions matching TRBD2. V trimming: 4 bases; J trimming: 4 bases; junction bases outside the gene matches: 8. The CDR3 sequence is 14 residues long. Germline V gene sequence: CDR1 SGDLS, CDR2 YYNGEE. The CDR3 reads CASSLGLEGYEQYF. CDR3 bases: TGTGCCAGCAGCCTAGGACTAGAGGGGTACGAGCAGTACTTC.

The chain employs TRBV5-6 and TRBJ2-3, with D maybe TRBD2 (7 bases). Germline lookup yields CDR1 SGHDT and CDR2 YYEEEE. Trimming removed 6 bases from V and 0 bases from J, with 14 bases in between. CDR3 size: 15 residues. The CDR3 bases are TGTGCCAGCACCCTCGGGGGGCCAAGCACAGATACGCAGTATTTT. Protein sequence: CASTLGGPSTDTQYF.

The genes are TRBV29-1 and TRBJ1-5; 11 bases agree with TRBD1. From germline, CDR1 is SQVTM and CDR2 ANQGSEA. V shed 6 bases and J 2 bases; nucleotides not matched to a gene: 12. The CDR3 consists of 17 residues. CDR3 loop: CSVRTGGTGGGNQPQHF. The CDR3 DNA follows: TGCAGCGTCCGGACAGGGGGCACAGGTGGTGGCAATCAGCCCCAGCATTTT.

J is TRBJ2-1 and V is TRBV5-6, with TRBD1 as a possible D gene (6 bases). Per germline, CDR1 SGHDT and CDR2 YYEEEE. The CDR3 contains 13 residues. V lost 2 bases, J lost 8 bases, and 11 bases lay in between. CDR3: CASSFGGWDEQFF. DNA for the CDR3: TGTGCCAGCAGCTTTGGGGGCTGGGATGAGCAGTTCTTC.

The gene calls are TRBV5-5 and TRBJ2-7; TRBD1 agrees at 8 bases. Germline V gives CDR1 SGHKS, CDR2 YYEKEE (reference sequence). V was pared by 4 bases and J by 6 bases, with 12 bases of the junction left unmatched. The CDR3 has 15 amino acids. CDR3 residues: CASSRPGQDWVEQYF. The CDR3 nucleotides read TGTGCCAGCAGCCGGCCGGGACAGGACTGGGTCGAGCAGTACTTC.

Written as DNA, the CDR3 is TGTGCCAGCAGCCAGCCGACAGGGTCATCCTACAATGAGCAGTTCTTC. It yields the protein CASSQPTGSSYNEQFF. The chain links TRBV14 to TRBJ2-1, with 7 bases that match TRBD1. This CDR3 has 16 amino acids. The V gene's germline CDR1 is SGHDN and CDR2 FVKESK. The junction had 6 bases not matched to a gene; V was cut back by 3 bases and J by 1 base.